This TCR beta chain was retrieved from a study of identical twins. Whole-study findings and limits: Invariant cells of the MAIT and iNKT types might have partly distorted the zero-insertion analyses.

The V gene's germline CDR1 is DFQATT and CDR2 SNEGSKA (reference sequence). V lost 2 bases, J lost 0 bases, and 8 bases lay in between. This CDR3 region has 13 residues. Template switching created a universal primer site, and the cDNA included unique molecular identifiers. MiXCR was run by TCRdb on the 5' RACE reads, yielding one entry per CDR3 protein. The data show roughly 750,000 distinct CDR3 sequences, around 20% seen once. This clonotype was observed at least ten times. Its antigen remains unidentified. The data also belong to a second study, concerning T cells expressing NK-cell markers. As reported in that work: The CD3+CD56-NKG2C+ fraction of a handful of donors was likewise dominated by these clonotypes.

This TCR derives from a woman aged 18-35 years in good health. The chain carries TRBV20-1 and TRBJ2-7, with D uncertain. Material: PBMCs. CDR3 nucleotide sequence: TGCAGTGCTAGAAAGACATCCTCCTACGAGCAGTACTTC. This gives the protein CSARKTSSYEQYF.